The next 11 T cell receptor beta chains were all read from a single sample in a study of control samples from healthy donors and cancer patients. Repertoires were generated with immunoSEQ multiplex PCR, while TCRdb's copy carries only in-frame clones and drops some. The table records about 180,000 clones, 85% to 90% of them present only once. Sequencing was done on a sample of blood. The receptors were gathered from a woman between 50 and 59 years old in good health.

The chain joins TRBV9 to TRBJ2-7; TRBD1 might be the D (5 bases). V was shortened by 0 bases and J by 3 bases, with 10 bases between the two germline ends. The CDR3 has 14 residues. Per germline, CDR1 SGDLS and CDR2 YYNGEE. Written as DNA, the CDR3 is TGTGCCAGCAGCGTAGGTCAGGGCAACTACGAGCAGTACTTC. Residues: CASSVGQGNYEQYF. The whole variable domain, filled in from reference TRBV9 and TRBJ2-7, reads DSGVTQTPKHLITATGQRVTLRCSPRSGDLSVYWYQQSLDQGLQFLIQYYNGEERAKGNILERFSAQQFPDLHSELNLSSLELGDSALYFCASSVGQGNYEQYFGPGTRLTVT.

In DNA, the CDR3 is TGTGCCAGCAGCTTAAGGGGGTATCCTCAAGAGACCCAGTACTTC. Its translation: CASSLRGYPQETQYF. The gene calls are TRBV7-2 and TRBJ2-5, with a weak D call TRBD1 (6 bases). The germline gives CDR1 SGHTA, CDR2 FQGNSA. Trimming took off 2 bases at V and 2 bases at J, with 12 bases between the two ends. This CDR3 has 15 residues.

DNA of the CDR3: TGTGCCAGCAGTTTGGGCCACACTGAAGCTTTCTTT. As protein: CASSLGHTEAFF. This rearrangement joins TRBV12-3 or TRBV12-4 to TRBJ1-1; D unresolved. The CDR3 extends over 12 amino acids. V was pared by 3 bases and J by 3 bases, with 5 bases between.

The J gene is TRBJ1-4, the V gene TRBV2; D ambiguous. The CDR3 consists of 15 residues. CDR1 is SNHLY and CDR2 is FYNNEI in the germline V gene. V was trimmed by 6 bases and J by 4 bases, leaving 15 bases between them. In DNA form, the CDR3 reads TGTGCCAGCAGGGTGCCCCGGGCCTTTAATGAAAAACTGTTTTTT. Translated, it gives CASRVPRAFNEKLFF.

This sequence joins TRBV5-5 and TRBJ1-2; possible D gene TRBD1, 5 bases. Germline lookup yields CDR1 SGHKS and CDR2 YYEKEE (reference sequence). The CDR3 has 13 amino acids. V lost 6 bases to trimming and J lost 4 bases, with 13 bases between them. The CDR3 DNA sequence: TGTGCCAGCAACCTGGGACCGACCTATGGCTACACCTTC. Translating it yields CASNLGPTYGYTF. Drawing the rest from reference TRBV5-5 and TRBJ1-2, the complete variable domain is DAGVTQSPTHLIKTRGQQVTLRCSPISGHKSVSWYQQVLGQGPQFIFQYYEKEERGRGNFPDRFSARQFPNYSSELNVNALLLGDSALYLCASNLGPTYGYTFGSGTRLTVV.

V gene TRBV7-9 combines with J gene TRBJ1-2, with a weak D call TRBD1 (5 bases). Germline CDR1 is SEHNR and CDR2 is FQNEAQ (reference sequence). Trimming removed 2 bases at V and 7 bases at J, with 20 bases between. The CDR3 is 16 amino acids. CDR3 amino acids: CASSLIFVGGSSGYTF. The CDR3 DNA is TGTGCCAGCAGCTTAATCTTCGTCGGGGGGAGCAGTGGCTACACCTTC.

The sample holds one count of this clone. This rearrangement joins TRBV5-4 to TRBJ2-7; TRBD2 agrees at 9 bases. This CDR3 is 14 amino acids long. V dropped 2 bases and J dropped 2; count of bases not matched to a gene: 2. The germline gives CDR1 SGHNT, CDR2 YYREEE (reference sequence). CDR3 sequence: CASSFSGGAYEQYF. CDR3 DNA: TGTGCCAGCAGCTTTAGCGGGGGTGCCTACGAGCAGTACTTC.

This chain connects TRBV5-5 to TRBJ1-1; no clear D gene. V lost 2 bases and J lost 5, with 13 bases in between. The CDR3 contains 14 residues. CDR1 is SGHKS, CDR2 YYEKEE, per germline (reference sequence). The CDR3 coding sequence is TGTGCCAGCAGCTTTATCGGAGAGGGTACTGAAGCTTTCTTT. Its protein is CASSFIGEGTEAFF.

The rearrangement joins TRBV7-3 to TRBJ2-7, with 14 bases that match TRBD2. This CDR3 is built from 15 residues. V was clipped by 5 bases and J by 3 bases; unmatched bases: 3. Germline CDR1 reads SGHTA; CDR2 reads FQGTGA. CDR3 DNA: TGTGCCAGCAGCCCCGGGACTAGCGGGAGCTACGAGCAGTACTTC. Translated: CASSPGTSGSYEQYF.

CDR3: CASSIDGARRGDTQYF. The CDR3 DNA sequence: TGTGCCAGTAGTATAGATGGTGCCCGGAGGGGAGATACGCAGTATTTT. This chain uses TRBV19 with TRBJ2-3; D possibly corresponds to TRBD2 (6 bases). From germline, CDR1 is LNHDA and CDR2 SQIVND (reference sequence). The CDR3 totals 16 residues. V was pared by 0 bases and J by 5 bases, with 15 bases between.

CDR3 protein: CASSEPRRGTSGGTDTQYF. CDR3 nucleotide sequence: TGTGCCAGCAGCGAGCCTCGTCGGGGGACTAGCGGGGGCACAGATACGCAGTATTTT. J is TRBJ2-3 and V is TRBV9, with TRBD2 identical over 13 bases. This CDR3 spans 19 amino acids. Germline loops: CDR1 SGDLS, CDR2 YYNGEE. The junction had 11 bases not matched to a gene; V was cut back by 3 bases and J by 1 base.